This TCR beta chain originates from a study of low-dose radiotherapy and immunotherapy resistance in tumors. TRAV- and TRBV-specific primers, spanning alpha and beta chains, primed first-strand cDNA. With a V-primer adapter and a constant-region primer, TCRs were amplified for 20 to 25 PCR cycles. TCRdb ran MiXCR on the reads and lists one entry per CDR3 protein. The sample has around 84,000 distinct CDR3 sequences; around a sixth are singletons. At least ten counts were recorded for this clonotype. The sample's time point: after trial treatment. Treatment of the sample: LDRT plus nivolumab, ipilimumab, low-dose cyclophosphamide and aspirin (RACIN trial). The treatment that donors received included nivolumab, ipilimumab, aspirin, low-dose cyclophosphamide and low-dose radiotherapy. This CDR3 comprises 14 residues. In germline, CDR1 is MDHEN, CDR2 SYDVKM. The germline V and J ends were trimmed by 3 bases and 6 bases, with 14 bases remaining between them.

This sequence originates from a male donor with prostate cancer. This chain links TRBV28 with TRBJ1-2; D possibly corresponds to TRBD1 (5 bases). The sequencing used PBMCs, collected after low-dose radiotherapy plus immunotherapy. The CDR3 nucleotides read TGTGCCAGCAGTTTTTTTAGGGGCGCGGATGGCTACACCTTC. Protein: CASSFFRGADGYTF.